Following are 16 T cell receptor beta chains from one sample sequenced in a study of early T cells in non-severe SARS-CoV-2 infection listed by TCRdb under 2021. Library preparation was by 5' RACE. For sequencing, a NextSeq 500 was employed. TCRdb took the public reads, trimmed them with fastp at Q25, ran MiXCR for clone calling and kept in-frame beta chains. Every CDR3 protein is listed once, alongside the most common genes and DNA of its rows. For this sample there are some 22,000 distinct CDR3 sequences; under 6% appear just once. Jointly, the top ten make up 7.8% of the sample. Material for sequencing was whole blood. The receptors stem from an adult who was a healthcare worker with PCR-confirmed SARS-CoV-2 infection or an uninfected control (not recorded which).

This clonotype was recorded many times. This chain links TRBV7-2 with TRBJ1-1, with a tentative D call TRBD1 (6 bases). Trimming removed 5 bases at V and 6 bases at J, with 19 bases between. This CDR3 contains 15 residues. CDR1 is SGHTA and CDR2 is FQGNSA in the germline V gene. The CDR3 spells CASSRPTTGTPEAFF. The DNA for the CDR3 is TGTGCCAGCAGCCGACCGACTACAGGGACGCCTGAAGCTTTCTTT.

This clonotype was seen repeatedly, ten times or more. The gene calls are TRBV9 and TRBJ2-3; D might be TRBD1 (5 bases). Trimming left V 3 bases short and J 3 bases short, with 20 bases between. The CDR3 totals 17 residues. Germline V gene data show CDR1 as SGDLS and CDR2 as YYNGEE. The CDR3 here is CASSARWGVKWTDTQYF. The CDR3 DNA sequence: TGTGCCAGCAGCGCCAGGTGGGGCGTGAAATGGACAGATACGCAGTATTTT.

Many counts were recorded for this clonotype. This chain joins TRBV29-1 and TRBJ2-3, with D uncertain. With 3 bases removed from V and 1 base from J, the gap between germline ends came to 8 bases. CDR1 is SQVTM, CDR2 ANQGSEA, per germline. The CDR3 runs to 13 residues. The CDR3 sequence: CSVEGLGTDTQYF. In DNA form, the CDR3 reads TGCAGCGTTGAGGGTTTAGGCACAGATACGCAGTATTTT.

This clonotype was picked up many times. This chain connects TRBV14 to TRBJ2-1, with TRBD2 as a possible D gene (5 bases). Per the germline V gene, CDR1 is SGHDN and CDR2 is FVKESK. This CDR3 is built from 13 residues. Trimming removed 4 bases from V and 3 bases from J, with 7 bases in between. CDR3 DNA sequence: TGTGCCAGCAGCCCGGGGAACTACAATGAGCAGTTCTTC. It translates to CASSPGNYNEQFF.

The sample holds many counts of this clonotype. This chain joins TRBV12-3 or TRBV12-4 and TRBJ2-1; D is possibly TRBD1 or TRBD2 (6 bases each). The CDR3 is made up of 13 amino acids. V was trimmed by 8 bases and J by 2 bases, leaving 10 bases between them. CDR3 sequence reads: CASLRGAYNEQFF. CDR3 coding DNA: TGTGCCAGCTTGAGGGGGGCCTACAATGAGCAGTTCTTC.

There are a few counts of this clonotype. The chain combines TRBV7-9 with TRBJ1-6; TRBD1 matches at 9 bases. V lost 5 bases to trimming and J lost 8 bases; unmatched junction nucleotides: 10. Germline V gives CDR1 SEHNR, CDR2 FQNEAQ (reference sequence). CDR3 size: 16 residues. CDR3: CASSPPGQGDYSPLHF. The CDR3 DNA follows: TGTGCCAGCAGCCCCCCGGGACAGGGAGACTATTCACCCCTCCACTTT.

This clonotype was counted many times. The chain is built from TRBV6-6 and TRBJ2-7, with D maybe TRBD2 (6 bases). Germline V gene sequence: CDR1 MNHNY, CDR2 SVGAGI (reference sequence). V was pared by 6 bases and J by 7 bases, with 10 bases between. This CDR3 contains 11 residues. CDR3 sequence reads: CASRLRGEQYF. The DNA of the CDR3 is TGTGCCAGCAGGTTACGGGGGGAGCAGTACTTC.

This clonotype occurred many times. V is TRBV6-2 or TRBV6-3 and J is TRBJ1-1, with D perhaps matching TRBD1 (5 bases). The CDR3 sequence is 18 residues long. The ends were cut back, 4 bases at V and 1 base at J, with 22 bases in the middle. CDR1 and CDR2 from the germline V gene are MNHEY and SVGEGT. CDR3 residues: CASSLRYFRDGANTEAFF. The DNA for the CDR3 is TGTGCCAGCAGTTTACGGTACTTTCGGGATGGGGCGAACACTGAAGCTTTCTTT.

This chain connects TRBV7-9 to TRBJ1-1; a possible D gene is TRBD1 (6 bases). CDR3 length equals 14 residues. The ends were cut back, 7 bases at V and 2 bases at J, with 14 bases in the middle. The germline gives CDR1 SEHNR, CDR2 FQNEAQ (reference sequence). CDR3 loop: CASTGDRRNTEAFF. Here the CDR3 DNA reads TGTGCCAGCACCGGAGACAGGAGAAACACTGAAGCTTTCTTT.

This clonotype was seen at least ten times. The CDR3, as DNA: TGTGCCACCAGCAGAGGGACAGCTTATAATTCACCCCTCCACTTT. It specifies CATSRGTAYNSPLHF. The V call is TRBV15, the J call TRBJ1-6; D perhaps matches TRBD1 (6 bases). The germline gives CDR1 LNHNV, CDR2 YYDKDF (reference sequence). V gave up 1 base and J gave up 4 bases, with 8 bases separating them. The CDR3 consists of 15 residues.

This clonotype appeared many times. The J gene is TRBJ1-4, the V gene TRBV19; D is uncertain. Germline lookup yields CDR1 LNHDA and CDR2 SQIVND (reference sequence). CDR3 size: 14 residues. V dropped 5 bases and J dropped 0 bases, with 7 bases sitting between them. The CDR3 is CASSWTTTNEKLFF. In DNA, the CDR3 is TGTGCCAGTAGTTGGACGACAACTAATGAAAAACTGTTTTTT.

This clonotype occurred a few times. This chain links TRBV4-1 with TRBJ1-6; the D is unclear. Trimming cost V 0 bases and J 6 bases, with 12 bases left between them. Germline lookup yields CDR1 MGHRA and CDR2 YSYEKL. This CDR3 is built from 16 residues. In DNA form, the CDR3 reads TGCGCCAGCAGCCAAGAACCGGGCCTAATTAATTCACCCCTCCACTTT. Translation gives CASSQEPGLINSPLHF.

This clonotype was seen ten or more times. The rearrangement links TRBV5-1 to TRBJ1-3; D gene uncertain. Germline CDR1 and CDR2: SGHRS and YFSETQ. Trimming pared 3 bases from V and 7 bases from J, leaving 11 bases between. This CDR3 contains 13 residues. CDR3 in DNA: TGCGCCAGCAGCTACGACATCGCCAACACCATATATTTT. Translating gives CASSYDIANTIYF.

This clonotype occurred many times. The chain combines TRBV12-3 or TRBV12-4 with TRBJ1-5; D call uncertain. The V end was cut by 2 bases, the J end by 4 bases, with 12 bases between. This CDR3 spans 15 amino acids. The CDR3 spells CASSLLADSNQPQHF. The CDR3 nucleotides are TGTGCCAGCAGTTTATTGGCCGACTCGAATCAGCCCCAGCATTTT.

This clonotype was counted many times. The V call is TRBV5-1, the J call TRBJ2-1; D call uncertain. The CDR3 sequence is 15 residues long. CDR1 and CDR2 from the germline V gene are SGHRS and YFSETQ. Trimming removed 0 bases at V and 8 bases at J, with 15 bases between. The CDR3 spells CASSLGGRSIYEQFF. CDR3 in DNA: TGCGCCAGCAGCTTGGGCGGCAGGTCAATCTATGAGCAGTTCTTC. Using reference TRBV5-1 and TRBJ2-1 for the parts outside the CDR3, the full variable domain is KAGVTQTPRYLIKTRGQQVTLSCSPISGHRSVSWYQQTPGQGLQFLFEYFSETQRNKGNFPGRFSGRQFSNSRSEMNVSTLELGDSALYLCASSLGGRSIYEQFFGPGTRLTVL.

This clonotype has just a few counts. This chain uses TRBV14 with TRBJ1-2; D is possibly TRBD1 (6 bases). Germline V gives CDR1 SGHDN, CDR2 FVKESK. Trimming cost V 4 bases and J 8 bases, with 20 bases left between them. CDR3 size: 15 residues. The CDR3 is CASSRLDRQGYGYTF. CDR3 DNA: TGTGCCAGCAGCCGATTAGACAGGCAAGGTTACGGCTACACCTTC. The whole variable domain, filled in from reference TRBV14 and TRBJ1-2, reads EAGVTQFPSHSVIEKGQTVTLRCDPISGHDNLYWYRRVMGKEIKFLLHFVKESKQDESGMPNNRFLAERTGGTYSTLKVQPAELEDSGVYFCASSRLDRQGYGYTFGSGTRLTVV.